Listed here are 2 T cell receptor beta chains from one sample, sequenced in a study of Ad26.COV2.S vaccination and SARS-CoV-2 variants. This table comes from immunoSEQ multiplex PCR, and its TCRdb copy is limited to in-frame clones, with some not included. Here the sample spans some 190,000 clones, around nine tenths being singletons. The sample was peripheral blood, taken after recovery from COVID-19. These receptors originate from a human donor who had recovered from COVID-19.

This clone was seen just once. The rearrangement joins TRBV4-2 to TRBJ2-3; 11 nucleotides line up with TRBD2. The V gene's germline CDR1 is LGHNA and CDR2 YNFKEQ. J gave up 4 bases and V 1 base, and 10 bases lay outside the gene matches. There are 18 residues in the CDR3. In DNA form, the CDR3 reads TGTGCCAGCAGCCAAGGAAGAAAACTAGCGGGGGTCCCAGATACGCAGTATTTT. Translation gives CASSQGRKLAGVPDTQYF.

The rearrangement links TRBV11-1 to TRBJ2-3, with 10 bases fitting TRBD2. The V segment lost 7 bases and the J segment 5 bases; nucleotides outside the gene matches: 9. The CDR3 is 15 residues long. Germline assignment: CDR1 SGHAT and CDR2 FQDESV (reference sequence). This CDR3 is CASTRSSGRLDTQYF. The CDR3 DNA reads as TGTGCCAGCACCCGAAGTAGCGGGAGGTTAGATACGCAGTATTTT.